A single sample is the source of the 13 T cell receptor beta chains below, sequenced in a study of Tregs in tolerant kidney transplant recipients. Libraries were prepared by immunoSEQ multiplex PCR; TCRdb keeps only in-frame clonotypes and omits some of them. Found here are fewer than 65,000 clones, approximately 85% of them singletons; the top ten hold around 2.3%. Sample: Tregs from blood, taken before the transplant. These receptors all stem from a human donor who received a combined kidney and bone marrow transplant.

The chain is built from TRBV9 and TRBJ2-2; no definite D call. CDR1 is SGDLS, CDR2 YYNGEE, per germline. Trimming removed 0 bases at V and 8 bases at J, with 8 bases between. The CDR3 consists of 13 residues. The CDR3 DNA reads TGTGCCAGCAGCGTAGTAGGCTCGGGGGAGCTGTTTTTT. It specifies CASSVVGSGELFF.

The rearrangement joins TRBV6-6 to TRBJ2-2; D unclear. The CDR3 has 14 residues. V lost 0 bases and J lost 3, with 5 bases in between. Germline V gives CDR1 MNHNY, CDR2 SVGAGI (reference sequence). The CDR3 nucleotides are TGTGCCAGCAGTTACTCGAAGGACACCGGGGAGCTGTTTTTT. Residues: CASSYSKDTGELFF.

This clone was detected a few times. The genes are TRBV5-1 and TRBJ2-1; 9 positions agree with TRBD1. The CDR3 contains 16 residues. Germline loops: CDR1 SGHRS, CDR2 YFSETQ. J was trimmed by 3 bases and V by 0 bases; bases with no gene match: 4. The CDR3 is CASSLGSGQGYNEQFF. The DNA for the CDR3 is TGCGCCAGCAGCTTGGGCTCGGGACAGGGCTACAATGAGCAGTTCTTC.

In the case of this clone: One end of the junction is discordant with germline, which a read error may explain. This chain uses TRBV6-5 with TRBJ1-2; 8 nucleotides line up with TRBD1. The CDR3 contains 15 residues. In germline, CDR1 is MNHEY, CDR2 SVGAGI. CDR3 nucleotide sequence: TGTGCCAACAGTGGCCGGGACAGGAATGTTGGTGGCTACACCTTC. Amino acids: CANSGRDRNVGGYTF.

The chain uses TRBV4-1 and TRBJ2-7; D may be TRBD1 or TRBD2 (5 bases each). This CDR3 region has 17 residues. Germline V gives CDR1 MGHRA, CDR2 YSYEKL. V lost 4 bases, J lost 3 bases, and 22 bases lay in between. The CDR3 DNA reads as TGCGCCAGCAGCCGACACCTTTCCGGGACCTCAATCTACGAGCAGTACTTC. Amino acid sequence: CASSRHLSGTSIYEQYF.

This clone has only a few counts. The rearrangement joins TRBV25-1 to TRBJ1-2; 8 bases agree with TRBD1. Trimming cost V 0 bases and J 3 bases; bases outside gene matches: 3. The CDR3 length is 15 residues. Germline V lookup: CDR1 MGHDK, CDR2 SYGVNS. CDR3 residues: CASSEYRTGHYGYTF. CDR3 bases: TGTGCCAGCAGTGAATATAGGACAGGGCACTATGGCTACACCTTC.

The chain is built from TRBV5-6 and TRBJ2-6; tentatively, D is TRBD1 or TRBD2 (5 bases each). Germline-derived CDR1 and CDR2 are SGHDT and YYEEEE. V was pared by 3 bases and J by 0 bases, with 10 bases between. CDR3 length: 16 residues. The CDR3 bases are TGTGCCAGCAGCTGGGACGGACTCTCTGGGGCCAACGTCCTGACTTTC. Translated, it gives CASSWDGLSGANVLTF. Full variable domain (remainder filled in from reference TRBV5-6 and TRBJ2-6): DAGVTQSPTHLIKTRGQQVTLRCSPKSGHDTVSWYQQALGQGPQFIFQYYEEEERQRGNFPDRFSGHQFPNYSSELNVNALLLGDSALYLCASSWDGLSGANVLTFGAGSRLTVL.

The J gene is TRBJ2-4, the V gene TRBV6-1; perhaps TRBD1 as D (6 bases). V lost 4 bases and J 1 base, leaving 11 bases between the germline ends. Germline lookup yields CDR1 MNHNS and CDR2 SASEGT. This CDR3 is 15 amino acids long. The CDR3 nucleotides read TGTGCCAGCAGTGGAGGAGACAGGGCCAAAAACATTCAGTACTTC. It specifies CASSGGDRAKNIQYF.

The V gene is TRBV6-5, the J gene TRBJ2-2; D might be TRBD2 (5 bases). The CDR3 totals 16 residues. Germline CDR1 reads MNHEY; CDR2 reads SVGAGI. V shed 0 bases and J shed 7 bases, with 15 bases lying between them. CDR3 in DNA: TGTGCCAGCAGTTACTCGATACTGGGGAGCTTCGGGGAGCTGTTTTTT. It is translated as CASSYSILGSFGELFF.

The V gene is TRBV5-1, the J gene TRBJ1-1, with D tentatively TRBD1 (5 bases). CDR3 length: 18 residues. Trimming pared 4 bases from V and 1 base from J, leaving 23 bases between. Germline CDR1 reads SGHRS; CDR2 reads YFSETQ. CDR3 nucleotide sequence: TGCGCCAGCAGCCAGAGCCAATGGGGCTGGGTGAGGAACACTGAAGCTTTCTTT. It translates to CASSQSQWGWVRNTEAFF.

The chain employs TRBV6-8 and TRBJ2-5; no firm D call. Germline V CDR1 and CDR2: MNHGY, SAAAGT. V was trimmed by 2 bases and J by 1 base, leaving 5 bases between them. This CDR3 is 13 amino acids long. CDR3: CASSYRIQETQYF. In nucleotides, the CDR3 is TGTGCCAGCAGTTACCGGATCCAAGAGACCCAGTACTTC.

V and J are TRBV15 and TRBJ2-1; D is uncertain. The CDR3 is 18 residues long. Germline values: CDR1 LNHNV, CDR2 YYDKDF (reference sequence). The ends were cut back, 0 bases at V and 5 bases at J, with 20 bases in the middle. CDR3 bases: TGTGCCACCAGCAGAGATAGGAGCAGGTGGAATAGCCACAATGAGCAGTTCTTC. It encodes CATSRDRSRWNSHNEQFF.

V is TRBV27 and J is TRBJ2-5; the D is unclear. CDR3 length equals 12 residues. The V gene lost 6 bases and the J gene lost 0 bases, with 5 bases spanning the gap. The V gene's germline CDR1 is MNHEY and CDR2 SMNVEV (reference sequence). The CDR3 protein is CASSQNQETQYF. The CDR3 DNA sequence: TGTGCCAGCAGCCAAAACCAAGAGACCCAGTACTTC.